These 24 T cell receptor beta chains originate from one sample sequenced in a study of cytomegalovirus exposure and HLA in healthy donors. The study ran its PCR with 60 Vbeta and 13 Jbeta primers. Measured with immunoSEQ multiplex PCR; TCRdb has only the in-frame clones, and not every one. The top ten clones hold 2.5% to 4% of a sample with some 150,000 clones, more than 60% of them seen once. Sequencing input: PBMCs. Receptor source: a middle-aged man in good health and CMV-seronegative.

This chain links TRBV11-2 with TRBJ1-1; 12 bases are a match to TRBD1. The germline V gene encodes CDR1 SGHAT and CDR2 FQNNGV. V gave up 4 bases and J gave up 7 bases; unmatched junction bases: 7. The CDR3 runs 15 residues. In DNA, the CDR3 is TGTGCCAGCAGCTCCGGGACAGGGGGCTCTTATGAAGCTTTCTTT. Translation gives CASSSGTGGSYEAFF.

This chain joins TRBV4-1 and TRBJ2-1; TRBD2 agrees at 11 bases. This CDR3 is built from 15 residues. Germline CDR1 MGHRA, CDR2 YSYEKL. The V and J ends lost 4 bases and 7 bases, in that order; junction bases with no gene match: 6. The CDR3 sequence is CASSLFSGGVNEQFF. The CDR3 DNA is TGCGCCAGCAGCCTTTTTAGCGGGGGGGTGAATGAGCAGTTCTTC.

This sequence joins TRBV5-6 and TRBJ2-7, with 9 bases lining up with TRBD1. Germline CDR1 and CDR2: SGHDT and YYEEEE. Trimming took 0 bases from V and 3 from J; bases not matched to a gene: 1. CDR3 length: 14 residues. Here the CDR3 reads CASSLGGQGYEQYF. The CDR3, as DNA: TGTGCCAGCAGCTTGGGGGGACAGGGCTACGAGCAGTACTTC.

The CDR3 is CASSEWYRGRGYTF. CDR3 sequence (DNA): TGTGCCAGCAGTGAATGGTACAGGGGGCGAGGCTACACCTTC. V and J are TRBV2 and TRBJ1-2; TRBD1 matches 9 bases. Germline CDR1 is SNHLY and CDR2 is FYNNEI. The CDR3 loop spans 14 amino acids. Trimming removed 2 bases from V and 8 bases from J; junction bases left unmatched: 6. The entire variable domain, with the rest obtained from reference TRBV2 and TRBJ1-2, is as follows: EPEVTQTPSHQVTQMGQEVILRCVPISNHLYFYWYRQILGQKVEFLVSFYNNEISEKSEIFDDQFSVERPDGSNFTLKIRSTKLEDSAMYFCASSEWYRGRGYTFGSGTRLTVV.

The V gene is TRBV7-3, the J gene TRBJ2-5; 8 bases are shared with TRBD2. In germline, CDR1 is SGHTA, CDR2 FQGTGA. CDR3 length: 17 residues. The J segment lost 0 bases and the V segment lost 5 bases, leaving 11 bases of the junction unmatched. The CDR3 nucleotides read TGTGCCAGCAGCCCGGGGGTGGGCGGGGGGTACCAAGAGACCCAGTACTTC. Protein product: CASSPGVGGGYQETQYF.

The J gene is TRBJ1-6, the V gene TRBV7-6; D is uncertain. CDR1 is SGHVS and CDR2 is FNYEAQ in the germline V gene. V gave up 5 bases and J gave up 10 bases, with 9 bases separating them. The CDR3 length is 12 residues. CDR3 nucleotide sequence: TGTGCCAGCAGCCTACCCCTGTCACCCCTCCACTTT. As protein: CASSLPLSPLHF.

The chain joins TRBV4-1 to TRBJ2-7; D not resolved. V was shortened by 0 bases and J by 0 bases, with 9 bases between the two germline ends. CDR1 MGHRA and CDR2 YSYEKL come from the germline V gene. The CDR3 totals 15 residues. The chain's CDR3 is CASSQEWRNSYEQYF. The DNA for the CDR3 is TGCGCCAGCAGCCAAGAGTGGCGGAACTCCTACGAGCAGTACTTC.

This chain links TRBV14 with TRBJ2-3; TRBD2 matches at 13 bases. CDR1 SGHDN and CDR2 FVKESK come from the germline V gene. V trimming: 4 bases; J trimming: 7 bases; junction bases outside the gene matches: 5. This CDR3 is built from 15 residues. CDR3 nucleotides: TGTGCCAGCAGCCGGGCACTAGCGGGGGGGAATACGCAGTATTTT. Its translation: CASSRALAGGNTQYF.

The rearrangement uses TRBV2 and TRBJ1-4; D uncertain. V was trimmed by 2 bases and J by 7 bases, leaving 23 bases between them. The CDR3 has 18 residues. Germline assignment: CDR1 SNHLY and CDR2 FYNNEI. CDR3 nucleotides: TGTGCCAGCAGTGAATTAACCCCTTTTACCGGGTGGAGTGAAAAACTGTTTTTT. This codes for CASSELTPFTGWSEKLFF.

This clone was seen once. This chain connects TRBV9 to TRBJ1-2, with 7 positions matching TRBD1. V gave up 4 bases and J gave up 0 bases; unmatched junction bases: 3. There are 14 residues in the CDR3. Germline CDR1 is SGDLS and CDR2 is YYNGEE. The CDR3 loop is CASSTGDANYGYTF. The DNA for the CDR3 is TGTGCCAGCAGCACAGGGGATGCTAACTATGGCTACACCTTC. Combining the CDR3 with reference TRBV9 and TRBJ1-2 gives the whole variable domain DSGVTQTPKHLITATGQRVTLRCSPRSGDLSVYWYQQSLDQGLQFLIQYYNGEERAKGNILERFSAQQFPDLHSELNLSSLELGDSALYFCASSTGDANYGYTFGSGTRLTVV.

This clone showed up many times. The V gene is TRBV5-1, the J gene TRBJ2-5; D is perhaps TRBD2 (5 bases). Germline V gene data show CDR1 as SGHRS and CDR2 as YFSETQ. The ends were cut back, 2 bases at V and 5 bases at J, with 16 bases in the middle. This CDR3 has 15 residues. The CDR3 DNA sequence: TGCGCCAGCAGCTTCGGCGGCCGGAGGATGGAGACCCAGTACTTC. Translated: CASSFGGRRMETQYF.

J is TRBJ1-2 and V is TRBV7-8; D not resolved. Germline V CDR1 and CDR2: SGHVS, FQNEAQ. V was trimmed by 5 bases and J by 0 bases, leaving 7 bases between them. This CDR3 spans 13 amino acids. CDR3 bases: TGTGCCAGCAGCGCCAGCGCTAACTATGGCTACACCTTC. Protein: CASSASANYGYTF. Complete variable domain (other parts from reference TRBV7-8 and TRBJ1-2): GAGVSQSPRYKVAKRGQDVALRCDPISGHVSLFWYQQALGQGPEFLTYFQNEAQLDKSGLPSDRFFAERPEGSVSTLKIQRTQQEDSAVYLCASSASANYGYTFGSGTRLTVV.

The chain employs TRBV2 and TRBJ1-1; 7 positions match TRBD1. Trimming removed 10 bases from V and 1 base from J; junction bases left unmatched: 9. CDR1 SNHLY and CDR2 FYNNEI come from the germline V gene. The CDR3 length is 14 residues. The CDR3 DNA sequence: TGTGCCACCCGGACAGGAATACGGAACACTGAAGCTTTCTTT. It translates to CATRTGIRNTEAFF.

This sequence joins TRBV7-3 and TRBJ1-3; 10 nucleotides line up with TRBD1. CDR1 and CDR2 from the germline V gene are SGHTA and FQGTGA. V trimming: 4 bases; J trimming: 3 bases; junction bases outside the gene matches: 6. The CDR3 consists of 16 residues. CDR3 region: CASSSGQGGSGNTIYF. CDR3 nucleotides: TGTGCCAGCAGCTCCGGACAGGGGGGAAGTGGAAACACCATATATTTT.

The chain employs TRBV28 and TRBJ1-2; D not resolved. CDR1 is MDHEN, CDR2 SYDVKM, per germline. V was clipped by 4 bases and J by 4 bases, with 7 bases between them. CDR3 size: 12 residues. CDR3 coding DNA: TGTGCCAGCAGTTGGTCGAGCTATGGCTACACCTTC. Protein sequence: CASSWSSYGYTF.

The chain combines TRBV6-6 with TRBJ1-2; D gene uncertain. V dropped 6 bases and J dropped 5 bases, with 16 bases sitting between them. The length of the CDR3 is 14 residues. Germline V gene sequence: CDR1 MNHNY, CDR2 SVGAGI (reference sequence). The CDR3 DNA sequence: TGTGCCAGCAGCCAAGAGAGTTACTCTTATGGCTACACCTTC. Translated: CASSQESYSYGYTF.

J is TRBJ2-4 and V is TRBV6-6; weak D call: TRBD2 (6 bases). The ends were cut back, 5 bases at V and 3 bases at J, with 11 bases in the middle. The CDR3 runs 14 residues. Germline V gene sequence: CDR1 MNHNY, CDR2 SVGAGI (reference sequence). The CDR3 loop reads CASSPPGGKNIQYF. The CDR3 DNA reads TGTGCCAGCAGTCCACCCGGGGGCAAAAACATTCAGTACTTC.

The chain is built from TRBV27 and TRBJ1-1, with no clear D. With 3 bases removed from V and 5 bases from J, the gap between germline ends came to 10 bases. The CDR3 covers 13 residues. Germline V gene lookup returns CDR1 MNHEY and CDR2 SMNVEV (reference sequence). CDR3 residues: CASSFRGKTEAFF. CDR3 in DNA: TGTGCCAGCAGTTTCCGCGGCAAAACTGAAGCTTTCTTT.

The chain joins TRBV7-2 to TRBJ2-5; 7 nucleotides align to TRBD1. V trimming: 2 bases; J trimming: 3 bases; junction bases outside the gene matches: 0. CDR3 size: 13 residues. Germline assignment: CDR1 SGHTA and CDR2 FQGNSA. CDR3 nucleotide sequence: TGTGCCAGCAGCTTAACAGGGGAAGAGACCCAGTACTTC. It encodes CASSLTGEETQYF.

The sample holds one count of this clone. The chain couples TRBV4-1 to TRBJ2-3, with D tentatively TRBD2 (7 bases). The germline CDR1 and CDR2 sequences are MGHRA and YSYEKL. Trimming pared 2 bases from V and 0 bases from J, leaving 12 bases between. The CDR3 runs 16 residues. The CDR3 here is CASSQPRGGSTDTQYF. CDR3 sequence (DNA): TGCGCCAGCAGCCAACCAAGGGGGGGTAGCACAGATACGCAGTATTTT.

The rearrangement uses TRBV9 and TRBJ1-6; 7 nucleotides agree with TRBD1. The V gene's germline CDR1 is SGDLS and CDR2 YYNGEE. After removal of 2 bases from V and 6 bases from J, the junction contained 5 bases not matched to a gene. There are 15 residues in the CDR3. The CDR3 region has the DNA TGTGCCAGCAGCGTTCTGGACAGGATTAATTCACCCCTCCACTTT. Amino acids: CASSVLDRINSPLHF.

The chain uses TRBV4-3 and TRBJ2-1; TRBD1 agrees at 10 bases. After removal of 0 bases from V and 4 bases from J, the junction contained 6 bases not matched to a gene. This CDR3 comprises 17 residues. Germline V gene lookup returns CDR1 LGHNA and CDR2 YSLEER. This chain's CDR3 is CASSQDPGTGAYNEQFF. In DNA form, the CDR3 reads TGCGCCAGCAGCCAAGATCCCGGGACAGGGGCGTACAATGAGCAGTTCTTC.

This sequence joins TRBV11-2 and TRBJ2-5, with no clear D. Germline V gene data show CDR1 as SGHAT and CDR2 as FQNNGV. Trimming shortened V by 1 base and J by 1 base, and 7 bases separated the two germline ends. This CDR3 comprises 14 residues. CDR3 loop: CASSLGRFQETQYF. Here the CDR3 DNA reads TGTGCCAGCAGCTTAGGCAGGTTCCAAGAGACCCAGTACTTC.

This sequence joins TRBV6-6 and TRBJ2-7; tentative D call: TRBD1 (6 bases). V lost 6 bases, J lost 7 bases, and 16 bases lay in between. Germline CDR1 is MNHNY and CDR2 is SVGAGI (reference sequence). CDR3 length: 13 residues. CDR3 in amino acids: CASSPQGRLEQYF. Here the CDR3 DNA reads TGTGCCAGCAGCCCACAGGGCCGTCTGGAGCAGTACTTC.